These 25 T cell receptor beta chains were all obtained from the same sample, sequenced in a study of blood T cell repertoires in COVID-19. The table came from immunoSEQ multiplex PCR; TCRdb's copy has only in-frame clones and leaves some out. This sample carries about 70,000 clones, about four fifths of them seen once, and the ten largest clones take 18%. The sequenced sample was peripheral blood. The receptors shown here come from a man between 65 and 80 years old who had recovered from COVID-19.

The CDR3 bases are TGTGCCAGCAGCTTTGCGGGCGGGGGGGCTTACAATGAGCAGTTCTTC. Translated: CASSFAGGGAYNEQFF. V and J are TRBV12-1 and TRBJ2-1; the tabulated D call, TRBD2, remains unverified against the DNA. TRBV12-1 is given as a pseudogene. The CDR3 is 16 residues long.

In its sample, this clone was seen once. The chain employs TRBV5-1 and TRBJ2-7; 7 nucleotides match TRBD1. Losses at the gene ends were 3 bases for V and 5 bases for J; bases not matched to a gene: 11. Germline loops: CDR1 SGHRS, CDR2 YFSETQ. The CDR3 runs 15 residues. The CDR3 here is CASSYEMNRGHEQYF. The CDR3 nucleotides read TGCGCCAGCAGCTACGAAATGAACAGGGGTCACGAGCAGTACTTC.

The rearrangement joins TRBV7-2 to TRBJ1-1; D is uncertain. CDR3 size: 14 residues. Looked up from germline, CDR1 is SGHTA and CDR2 is FQGNSA. The ends were cut back, 5 bases at V and 6 bases at J, with 16 bases in the middle. The CDR3 loop reads CASSPARGIAEAFF. CDR3 in DNA: TGTGCCAGCAGCCCGGCTCGAGGAATCGCTGAAGCTTTCTTT.

This sequence joins TRBV7-9 and TRBJ2-3, with TRBD1 matching 9 bases. J gave up 4 bases and V 4 bases, and 6 bases lay outside the gene matches. CDR1 and CDR2 (germline): SEHNR, FQNEAQ (reference sequence). The CDR3 extends over 15 amino acids. The CDR3 is CASSYGTGSADTQYF. CDR3 sequence (DNA): TGTGCCAGCAGCTACGGGACAGGGAGCGCAGATACGCAGTATTTT.

V and J are TRBV27 and TRBJ2-4; 8 nucleotides match TRBD1. CDR1 is MNHEY, CDR2 SMNVEV, per germline (reference sequence). V was pared by 3 bases and J by 7 bases, with 2 bases of the junction left unmatched. The CDR3 totals 13 residues. CDR3 loop: CASSFQGANIQYF. CDR3 nucleotides: TGTGCCAGCAGTTTCCAGGGGGCCAACATTCAGTACTTC.

This clone has a handful of counts. The chain links TRBV9 to TRBJ1-1, with D perhaps matching TRBD1 (6 bases). CDR1 and CDR2 from the germline V gene are SGDLS and YYNGEE. The CDR3 sequence is 18 residues long. V lost 4 bases to trimming and J lost 3 bases, with 25 bases between them. Here the CDR3 reads CASSSRAEVTGSYTEAFF. CDR3 DNA sequence: TGTGCCAGCAGCTCCCGGGCGGAGGTCACAGGGTCGTACACTGAAGCTTTCTTT.

The sample holds a few counts of this clone. This chain uses TRBV7-9 with TRBJ2-7, with 10 bases that match TRBD1. V lost 3 bases and J lost 6; bases outside the gene matches: 5. Germline V gene lookup returns CDR1 SEHNR and CDR2 FQNEAQ (reference sequence). The CDR3 has 14 amino acids. In nucleotides, the CDR3 is TGTGCCAGCAGCTTGGACGGGACAGGGGTCGAGCAGTACTTC. Encoded protein: CASSLDGTGVEQYF.

The V gene is TRBV7-2, the J gene TRBJ2-1, with 7 nucleotides matching TRBD2. J lost 6 bases, V lost 2 bases, and 7 bases had no gene match. This CDR3 is built from 15 residues. The germline gives CDR1 SGHTA, CDR2 FQGNSA. The CDR3 region is CASSLIGRELNEQFF. For the CDR3, the DNA is TGTGCCAGCAGCTTAATCGGGCGGGAGCTCAATGAGCAGTTCTTC. The variable domain in full, completed from reference TRBV7-2 and TRBJ2-1, reads GAGVSQSPSNKVTEKGKDVELRCDPISGHTALYWYRQSLGQGLEFLIYFQGNSAPDKSGLPSDRFSAERTGGSVSTLTIQRTQQEDSAVYLCASSLIGRELNEQFFGPGTRLTVL.

CDR3 sequence reads: CASSQVTGVAYEQYF. CDR3 bases: TGTGCCAGCAGCCAAGTCACGGGTGTTGCCTACGAGCAGTACTTC. This sequence joins TRBV3-1 (or the pseudogene TRBV3-2) and TRBJ2-7; D unclear. This CDR3 comprises 15 residues. The germline V gene has CDR1 LGHDT and CDR2 YNNKEL (reference sequence). Trimming stripped 1 base from V and 2 bases from J, with 12 bases between.

This clone was seen only a few times. V is TRBV3-1 (or the pseudogene TRBV3-2) and J is TRBJ1-1; maybe TRBD1 (5 bases). Trimming shortened V by 8 bases and J by 1 base, and 14 bases separated the two germline ends. The CDR3 runs 14 residues. Germline V gene data show CDR1 as LGHDT and CDR2 as YNNKEL (reference sequence). As DNA, the CDR3 is TGTGCCAGCGGTGTAAGGGGTCGGAACACTGAAGCTTTCTTT. Its translation is CASGVRGRNTEAFF.

The sample holds a few counts of this clone. The V gene is TRBV6-6, the J gene TRBJ2-6; 8 bases fit TRBD1. Germline CDR1 MNHNY, CDR2 SVGAGI (reference sequence). V gave up 5 bases and J gave up 2 bases; unmatched junction bases: 14. The CDR3 loop spans 19 amino acids. CDR3 loop: CASSPYSTGATAGANVLTF. The CDR3 nucleotides are TGTGCCAGCAGTCCCTACTCGACAGGGGCTACTGCTGGGGCCAACGTCCTGACTTTC.

This rearrangement joins TRBV24-1 to TRBJ2-1, with D possibly being TRBD1 (6 bases). The CDR3 loop spans 16 amino acids. CDR1 KGHDR and CDR2 SFDVKD come from the germline V gene. V was pared by 5 bases and J by 4 bases, with 17 bases between. CDR3 coding DNA: TGTGCCACCAGTGCGTATACGGGACACGAATACAATGAGCAGTTCTTC. It codes for CATSAYTGHEYNEQFF.

This chain connects TRBV19 to TRBJ2-3, with a weak D call TRBD1 (6 bases). V lost 5 bases to trimming and J lost 10 bases, with 13 bases between them. Germline V gene data show CDR1 as LNHDA and CDR2 as SQIVND (reference sequence). The CDR3 consists of 12 residues. In DNA form, the CDR3 reads TGTGCCAGTAGTCCGCAGGGGATTCCGCAGTATTTT. It codes for CASSPQGIPQYF.

V and J are TRBV2 and TRBJ1-6; 8 positions agree with TRBD1. CDR3 length: 16 amino acids. The J segment lost 6 bases and the V segment lost 6 bases, leaving 10 bases of the junction unmatched. Germline CDR1 is SNHLY and CDR2 is FYNNEI. The DNA for the CDR3 is TGTGCCAGCAGCAGACAGGGGTTCTTGGTTAATTCACCCCTCCACTTT. Its translation is CASSRQGFLVNSPLHF.

The chain recombines TRBV6-5 with TRBJ2-3, with 8 bases that match TRBD2. The V gene's germline CDR1 is MNHEY and CDR2 SVGAGI. The CDR3 length is 16 residues. J gave up 4 bases and V 1 base, and 7 bases lay outside the gene matches. Here the CDR3 reads CASSYYRGGRADTQYF. The CDR3 DNA is TGTGCCAGCAGTTACTATCGGGGGGGCCGGGCAGATACGCAGTATTTT.

V and J are TRBV27 and TRBJ1-4; 11 nucleotides line up with TRBD1. This CDR3 region has 19 residues. Germline CDR1 MNHEY, CDR2 SMNVEV (reference sequence). The J segment lost 8 bases and the V segment lost 1 base, leaving 15 bases of the junction unmatched. CDR3 in amino acids: CASSLFSKLRTGGAEKLFF. The CDR3 coding sequence is TGTGCCAGCAGTTTATTCAGCAAGCTGCGGACAGGGGGCGCCGAAAAACTGTTTTTT.

This chain uses TRBV6-5 with TRBJ1-5, with 7 nucleotides matching TRBD1. Germline V gene data show CDR1 as MNHEY and CDR2 as SVGAGI. The CDR3 consists of 15 residues. The V segment lost 5 bases and the J segment 6 bases; nucleotides outside the gene matches: 10. In nucleotides, the CDR3 is TGTGCCAGCAGTAGAAAGGGGGCGCAGGGTCAGCCCCAGCATTTT. Residues: CASSRKGAQGQPQHF.

V is TRBV4-1 and J is TRBJ1-6, with 11 bases fitting TRBD1. Losses at the gene ends were 3 bases for V and 10 bases for J; bases not matched to a gene: 5. Germline V gene data show CDR1 as MGHRA and CDR2 as YSYEKL. This CDR3 is built from 15 residues. CDR3 region: CASSHAGTGGSPLHF. CDR3 DNA sequence: TGCGCCAGCAGCCACGCCGGGACAGGGGGATCACCCCTCCACTTT.

The V gene is TRBV15, the J gene TRBJ1-2; TRBD1 matches at 9 bases. The CDR3 has 15 residues. CDR1 LNHNV and CDR2 YYDKDF come from the germline V gene (reference sequence). V dropped 1 base and J dropped 4; count of bases not matched to a gene: 4. In nucleotides, the CDR3 is TGTGCCACCAGCAGAGGGACAGGGGTGGTCTATGGCTACACCTTC. Protein product: CATSRGTGVVYGYTF.

This sequence joins TRBV7-9 and TRBJ2-7; D remains ambiguous. The CDR3 loop spans 12 amino acids. CDR1 SEHNR and CDR2 FQNEAQ come from the germline V gene (reference sequence). V lost 2 bases and J lost 6, with 8 bases in between. The CDR3 protein is CASSLLRSEQYF. CDR3 sequence (DNA): TGTGCCAGCAGCTTACTCCGGTCCGAGCAGTACTTC.

The chain joins TRBV28 to TRBJ2-7, with 10 bases fitting TRBD2. Trimming took 2 bases from V and 5 from J; bases not matched to a gene: 3. Germline V CDR1 and CDR2: MDHEN, SYDVKM. The CDR3 is 14 amino acids. CDR3 amino acids: CASSLSGRAHEQYF. CDR3 in DNA: TGTGCCAGCAGTTTAAGCGGGAGGGCCCACGAGCAGTACTTC.

This chain connects TRBV19 to TRBJ2-7, with 10 nucleotides matching TRBD1. V was clipped by 5 bases and J by 5 bases; unmatched bases: 9. Germline CDR1 and CDR2: LNHDA and SQIVND (reference sequence). The CDR3 spans 15 residues. Written as DNA, the CDR3 is TGTGCCAGTAGTGACCTTGGACAGGGGGTCGACGAGCAGTACTTC. This gives the protein CASSDLGQGVDEQYF.

This clone occurred once. This chain connects TRBV18 to TRBJ1-1, with D tentatively TRBD1 (5 bases). With 0 bases removed from V and 4 bases from J, the gap between germline ends came to 15 bases. This CDR3 is 16 amino acids long. CDR1 KGHSH and CDR2 LQKENI come from the germline V gene. CDR3 protein: CASSPPGGIRTTEAFF. CDR3 nucleotide sequence: TGTGCCAGCTCACCACCGGGGGGGATAAGGACCACTGAAGCTTTCTTT.

The chain uses TRBV28 and TRBJ1-2; possible D gene TRBD1, 6 bases. This CDR3 contains 12 residues. Germline V gene lookup returns CDR1 MDHEN and CDR2 SYDVKM. V gave up 5 bases and J gave up 6 bases, with 10 bases separating them. CDR3 bases: TGTGCCAGCAGTCTAACAGGGAATGGCTACACCTTC. Its translation is CASSLTGNGYTF.

This clone has a single count. This chain connects TRBV28 to TRBJ2-1; the match to TRBD1 covers 7 bases. The V segment lost 1 base and the J segment 5 bases; nucleotides outside the gene matches: 5. Germline loops: CDR1 MDHEN, CDR2 SYDVKM. The CDR3 consists of 15 residues. In DNA, the CDR3 is TGTGCCAGCAGTTTATCCGCAGGGGGACACAATGAGCAGTTCTTC. It yields the protein CASSLSAGGHNEQFF. The full variable domain, in which reference TRBV28 and TRBJ2-1 provide the parts outside the CDR3, is DVKVTQSSRYLVKRTGEKVFLECVQDMDHENMFWYRQDPGLGLRLIYFSYDVKMKEKGDIPEGYSVSREKKERFSLILESASTNQTSMYLCASSLSAGGHNEQFFGPGTRLTVL.